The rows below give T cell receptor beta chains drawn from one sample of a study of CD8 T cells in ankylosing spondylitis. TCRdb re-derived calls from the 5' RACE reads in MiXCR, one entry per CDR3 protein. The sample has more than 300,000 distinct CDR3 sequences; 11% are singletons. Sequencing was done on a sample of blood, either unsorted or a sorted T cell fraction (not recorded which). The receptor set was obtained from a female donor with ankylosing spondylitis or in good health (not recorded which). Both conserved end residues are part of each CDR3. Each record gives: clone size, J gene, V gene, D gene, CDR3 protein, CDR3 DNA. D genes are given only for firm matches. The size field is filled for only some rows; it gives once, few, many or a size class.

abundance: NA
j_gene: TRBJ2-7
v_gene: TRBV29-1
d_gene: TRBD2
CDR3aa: CSVVLAERPYEQYF
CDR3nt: TGCAGCGTTGTTCTAGCGGAGAGACCCTACGAGCAGTACTTC

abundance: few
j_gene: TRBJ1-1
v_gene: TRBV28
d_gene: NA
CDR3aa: CASNGARAEAFF
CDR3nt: TGTGCCAGCAACGGGGCGAGGGCTGAAGCTTTCTTT

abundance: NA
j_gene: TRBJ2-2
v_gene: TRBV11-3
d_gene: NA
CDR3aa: CASSLGGVQNGELFF
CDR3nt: TGTGCCAGCAGCTTAGGCGGGGTGCAAAACGGGGAGCTGTTTTTT

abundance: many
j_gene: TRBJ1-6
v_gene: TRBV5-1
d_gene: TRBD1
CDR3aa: CASSHRTGDNSPLHF
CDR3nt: TGCGCCAGCAGCCACCGGACAGGAGATAATTCACCCCTCCACTTT

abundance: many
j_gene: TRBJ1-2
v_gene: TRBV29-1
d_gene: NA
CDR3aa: CSVEAAQGGGYTF
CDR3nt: TGCAGCGTTGAAGCCGCTCAGGGTGGTGGCTACACCTTC

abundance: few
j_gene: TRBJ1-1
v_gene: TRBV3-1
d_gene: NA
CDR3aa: CASSLLGAGEAFF
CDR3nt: TGTGCCAGCAGCCTACTGGGGGCGGGTGAAGCTTTCTTT

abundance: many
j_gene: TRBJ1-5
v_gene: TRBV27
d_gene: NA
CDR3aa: CASSLSAIHSNQPQHF
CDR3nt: TGTGCCAGCAGTTTATCGGCAATACATAGCAATCAGCCCCAGCATTTT

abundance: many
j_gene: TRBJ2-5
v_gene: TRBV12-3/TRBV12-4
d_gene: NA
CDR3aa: CASIQTGHFQETQYF
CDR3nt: TGTGCCAGCATCCAAACGGGACACTTCCAAGAGACCCAGTACTTC

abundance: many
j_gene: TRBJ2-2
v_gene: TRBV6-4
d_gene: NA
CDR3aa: CASSDGRGGHGELFF
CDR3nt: TGTGCCAGCAGTGACGGCAGGGGGGGCCACGGGGAGCTGTTTTTT

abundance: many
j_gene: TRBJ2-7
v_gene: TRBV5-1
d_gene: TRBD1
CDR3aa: CASSLGPGGRYEQYF
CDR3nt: TGCGCCAGCAGCTTGGGCCCAGGGGGCCGCTACGAGCAGTACTTC

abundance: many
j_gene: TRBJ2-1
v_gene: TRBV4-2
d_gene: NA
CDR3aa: CASSLQRGSDEQFF
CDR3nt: TGTGCCAGCAGCCTGCAGAGGGGGTCTGATGAGCAGTTCTTC

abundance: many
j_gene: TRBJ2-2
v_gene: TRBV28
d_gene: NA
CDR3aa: CASSLLEGNANTGELFF
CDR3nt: TGTGCCAGCAGTTTATTGGAAGGAAACGCGAACACCGGGGAGCTGTTTTTT

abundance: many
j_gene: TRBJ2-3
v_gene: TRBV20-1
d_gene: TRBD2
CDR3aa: CRWTSGTDTQYF
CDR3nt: TGCAGATGGACTAGCGGAACAGATACGCAGTATTTT

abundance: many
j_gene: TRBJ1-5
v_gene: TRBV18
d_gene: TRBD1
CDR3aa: CASSSQGASGNQPQHF
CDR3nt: TGTGCCAGCTCATCTCAGGGGGCTTCGGGCAATCAGCCCCAGCATTTT

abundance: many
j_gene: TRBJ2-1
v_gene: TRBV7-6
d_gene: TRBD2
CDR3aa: CATNQAGEEVGEQFF
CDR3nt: TGTGCCACCAACCAGGCGGGAGAGGAGGTGGGAGAGCAGTTCTTC

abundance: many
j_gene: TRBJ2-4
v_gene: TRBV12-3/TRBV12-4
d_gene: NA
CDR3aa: CATAISAGLNIQYF
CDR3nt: TGTGCCACCGCGATTTCGGCAGGGTTGAACATTCAGTACTTC

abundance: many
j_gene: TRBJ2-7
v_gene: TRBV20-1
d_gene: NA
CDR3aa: CSARGHSGQYF
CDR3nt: TGCAGTGCTAGAGGGCATAGCGGGCAGTACTTC

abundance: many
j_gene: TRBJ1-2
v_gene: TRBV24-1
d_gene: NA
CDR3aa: CATSDLEGSGYTF
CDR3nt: TGTGCCACCAGTGATTTGGAGGGGAGTGGCTACACCTTC

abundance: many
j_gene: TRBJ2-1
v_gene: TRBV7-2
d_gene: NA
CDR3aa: CASSLAASFSYNEQFF
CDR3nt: TGTGCCAGCAGCTTAGCCGCTAGCTTTTCCTACAATGAGCAGTTCTTC

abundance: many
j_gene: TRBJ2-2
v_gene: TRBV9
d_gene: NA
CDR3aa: CASSVGVSNTGELFF
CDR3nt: TGTGCCAGCAGCGTAGGCGTTTCGAACACCGGGGAGCTGTTTTTT

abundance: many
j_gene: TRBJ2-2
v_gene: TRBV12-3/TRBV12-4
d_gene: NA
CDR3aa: CASSRDTGNTGELFF
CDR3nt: TGTGCCAGCAGTCGAGATACAGGGAACACCGGGGAGCTGTTTTTT

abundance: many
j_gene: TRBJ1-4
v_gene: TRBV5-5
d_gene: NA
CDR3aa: CASRGIGTRSEKLFF
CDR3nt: TGTGCCAGCAGGGGAATCGGGACCCGTTCTGAAAAACTGTTTTTT

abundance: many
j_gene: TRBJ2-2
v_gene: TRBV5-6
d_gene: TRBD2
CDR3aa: CASSEAGGRFTGELFF
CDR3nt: TGTGCCAGCAGCGAAGCGGGGGGCCGGTTCACCGGGGAGCTGTTTTTT

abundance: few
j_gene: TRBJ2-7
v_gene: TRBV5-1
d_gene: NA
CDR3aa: CASSLEGSLPSEQYF
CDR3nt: TGCGCCAGCAGCTTGGAGGGCTCCCTGCCCAGCGAGCAGTACTTC

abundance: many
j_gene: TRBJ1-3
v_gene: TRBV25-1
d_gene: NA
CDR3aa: CASVRSGSGNTIYF
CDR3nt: TGTGCCAGTGTCCGATCTGGCTCTGGAAACACCATATATTTT

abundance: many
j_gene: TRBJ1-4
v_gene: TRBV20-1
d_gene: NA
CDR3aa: CSTMGSNEKLFF
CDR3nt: TGCAGTACCATGGGATCTAATGAAAAACTGTTTTTT

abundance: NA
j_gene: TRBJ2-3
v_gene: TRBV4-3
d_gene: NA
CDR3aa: CASSQDLPDTQYF
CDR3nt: TGCGCCAGCAGCCAAGATCTTCCGGATACGCAGTATTTT

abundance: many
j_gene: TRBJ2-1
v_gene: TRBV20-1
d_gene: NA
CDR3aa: CSARGETSSYNEQFF
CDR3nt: TGCAGTGCTAGAGGAGAGACTAGCTCCTACAATGAGCAGTTCTTC